The entry below describes one T cell receptor beta chain. This sample is part of a study of PD-1 blockade in classical Hodgkin lymphoma. Measured with immunoSEQ multiplex PCR; TCRdb has only the in-frame clones, and not every one. The data show about 7,000 clones, 84% seen once. The CDR3 has 13 amino acids. The V end lost 1 base, the J end lost 7 bases, and 11 bases lay between the germline ends. Per the germline V gene, CDR1 is PRHDT and CDR2 is FYEKMQ (reference sequence). Brentuximab vedotin exposure varied among the patients, all of whom had relapsed after autologous stem cell transplantation. The sequencing here drew on peripheral blood mononuclear cells (PBMCs), taken at baseline. The V and J genes are TRBV13 and TRBJ2-7; possible D gene TRBD1, 5 bases. The sequence was collected from a human donor with classical Hodgkin lymphoma. CDR3 residues: CASSLEGAREQYF. In DNA, the CDR3 is TGTGCCAGCAGCTTAGAAGGGGCAAGAGAGCAGTACTTC.